This T cell receptor beta chain was observed in a study of T-cell reconstitution after alpha-beta-depleted transplantation in children. This clonotype came up many times. The V gene's germline CDR1 is SGHRS and CDR2 YFSETQ. V shed 3 bases and J 2 bases; nucleotides not matched to a gene: 8. The CDR3 sequence is 18 residues long. A TCRbeta library incorporating unique molecular identifiers was prepared. TCRdb called the PCR reads again in MiXCR, with one record for every CDR3 protein. Seen here are about 110,000 distinct CDR3 sequences, 10% to 13% observed once, and the top ten hold less than 10%. The starting material was PBMCs from the stem cell graft donor, obtained from the stem cell graft. V gene TRBV5-1 combines with J gene TRBJ2-1, with 13 bases fitting TRBD2. This sequence originates from a human donor who donated a stem cell graft to a child with acute lymphoblastic leukemia. CDR3 protein: CASSSRTSGRNPYNEQFF. In DNA form, the CDR3 reads TGCGCCAGCAGCTCTCGGACTAGCGGGAGAAACCCCTACAATGAGCAGTTCTTC.